This entry concerns a single T cell receptor beta chain. Authors' methods: It was from reference gene primer amplification that nucleated cell counts were estimated. The table came from immunoSEQ multiplex PCR; TCRdb's copy has only in-frame clones and leaves some out. D and trimming come from the DNA, and the V and J calls and clone size come from that table. Here the sample spans tens of thousands of clones, 80% to 95% being singletons. The entry originates in a study of blood T cell repertoires in COVID-19. Sequences were obtained from peripheral blood. The TCR was taken from a man aged 65-85 years with active COVID-19.

The CDR3 DNA follows: TGTGCCAGCAGCCAAGACGAAGGGGAGAGGGGACAAGGCTACACCTTC. Translation gives CASSQDEGERGQGYTF. The V gene is TRBV4-2, the J gene TRBJ1-2; maybe TRBD1 (6 bases). The germline V gene encodes CDR1 LGHNA and CDR2 YNFKEQ. The CDR3 is 16 amino acids. V lost 0 bases to trimming and J lost 8 bases, with 19 bases between them.